This T cell receptor (beta chain) was observed in a study of blood T cell repertoires in COVID-19. Data came from immunoSEQ multiplex PCR; TCRdb stores just in-frame clones and leaves some out. The sample lists 200,000 to 300,000 clones, about four fifths occurring once. The sequenced sample consisted of peripheral blood. This receptor was identified in a woman older than 75 with acute or convalescent COVID-19.

CDR3 sequence reads: CASRESSGNTIYF. DNA for the CDR3: TGTGCCAGCAGGGAGTCCTCTGGAAACACCATATATTTT. This chain joins TRBV7-9 and TRBJ1-3; D gene ambiguous. CDR3 length equals 13 residues. V gave up 6 bases and J gave up 0 bases, with 6 bases separating them. CDR1 SEHNR and CDR2 FQNEAQ come from the germline V gene (reference sequence).